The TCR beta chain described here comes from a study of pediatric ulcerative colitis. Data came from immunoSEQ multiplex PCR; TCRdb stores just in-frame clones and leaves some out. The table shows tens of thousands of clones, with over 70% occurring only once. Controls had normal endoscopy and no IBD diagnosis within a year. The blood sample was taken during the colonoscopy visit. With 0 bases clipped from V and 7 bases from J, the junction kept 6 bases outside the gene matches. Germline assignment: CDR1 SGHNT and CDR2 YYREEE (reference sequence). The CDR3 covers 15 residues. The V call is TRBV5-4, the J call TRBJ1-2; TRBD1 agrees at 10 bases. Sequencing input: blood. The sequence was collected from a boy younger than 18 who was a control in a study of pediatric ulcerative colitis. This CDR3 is CASSLGDRGLSGYTF. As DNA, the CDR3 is TGTGCCAGCAGCTTGGGGGACAGGGGCCTGTCTGGCTACACCTTC. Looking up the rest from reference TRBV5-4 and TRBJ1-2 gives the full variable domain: ETGVTQSPTHLIKTRGQQVTLRCSSQSGHNTVSWYQQALGQGPQFIFQYYREEENGRGNFPPRFSGLQFPNYSSELNVNALELDDSALYLCASSLGDRGLSGYTFGSGTRLTVV.